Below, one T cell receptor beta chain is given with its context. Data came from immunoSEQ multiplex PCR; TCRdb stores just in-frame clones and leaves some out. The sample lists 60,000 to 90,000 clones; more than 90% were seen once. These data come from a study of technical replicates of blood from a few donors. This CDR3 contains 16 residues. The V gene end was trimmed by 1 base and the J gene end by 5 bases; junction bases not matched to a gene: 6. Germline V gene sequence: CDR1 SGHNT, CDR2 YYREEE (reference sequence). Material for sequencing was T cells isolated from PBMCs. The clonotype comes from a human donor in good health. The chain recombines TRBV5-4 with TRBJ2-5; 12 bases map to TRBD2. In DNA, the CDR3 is TGTGCCAGCAGCTTGCTAGCGGGAGGGCCCCGGGAGACCCAGTACTTC. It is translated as CASSLLAGGPRETQYF. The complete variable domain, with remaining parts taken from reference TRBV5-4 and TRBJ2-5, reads ETGVTQSPTHLIKTRGQQVTLRCSSQSGHNTVSWYQQALGQGPQFIFQYYREEENGRGNFPPRFSGLQFPNYSSELNVNALELDDSALYLCASSLLAGGPRETQYFGPGTRLLVL.